The 27 T cell receptor beta chains presented below share a single source sample, sequenced in a study of blood T cell repertoires in COVID-19. The table came from immunoSEQ multiplex PCR; TCRdb's copy has only in-frame clones and leaves some out. The sample contains about 200,000 clones, 85% to 90% of which appear only once. Specimen: peripheral blood. Source of these receptors: a woman aged 50 to 60 with COVID-19, enrolled during active disease.

The chain has TRBV24-1 and TRBJ2-3, with D uncertain. V was clipped by 0 bases and J by 0 bases, with 6 bases between them. Germline CDR1 and CDR2: KGHDR and SFDVKD. The CDR3 contains 15 residues. CDR3 sequence: CATSDLTESTDTQYF. CDR3 bases: TGTGCCACCAGTGATTTGACAGAAAGCACAGATACGCAGTATTTT.

The CDR3 sequence: CASSLVRNTGELFF. In DNA, the CDR3 is TGTGCCAGCAGCTTAGTGAGGAACACCGGGGAGCTGTTTTTT. This sequence joins TRBV7-2 and TRBJ2-2, with D hard to call. V gave up 1 base and J gave up 1 base, with 4 bases separating them. This CDR3 has 14 residues. Germline loops: CDR1 SGHTA, CDR2 FQGNSA.

The chain carries TRBV18 and TRBJ2-4, with D tentatively TRBD1 (7 bases). The germline CDR1 and CDR2 sequences are KGHSH and LQKENI. V was clipped by 2 bases and J by 7 bases, with 9 bases between them. The CDR3 consists of 13 residues. CDR3 loop: CASSPAGGNIQYF. CDR3 bases: TGTGCCAGCTCACCAGCAGGGGGGAACATTCAGTACTTC.

V and J are TRBV10-3 and TRBJ2-3, with TRBD1 matching 8 bases. CDR1 and CDR2 from the germline V gene are ENHRY and SYGVKD. The CDR3 covers 14 residues. The J segment lost 3 bases and the V segment lost 5 bases, leaving 4 bases of the junction unmatched. The CDR3 loop is CAISTGGLTDTQYF. CDR3 DNA: TGTGCCATCAGTACAGGGGGTTTGACAGATACGCAGTATTTT.

The chain is built from TRBV7-3 and TRBJ2-1; 10 bases are shared with TRBD1. The CDR3 runs to 15 residues. In germline, CDR1 is SGHTA, CDR2 FQGTGA. Trimming took 3 bases from V and 7 from J; bases not matched to a gene: 6. CDR3 DNA: TGTGCCAGCAGCTTGATGGGACAGGGGATAAATGAGCAGTTCTTC. This gives the protein CASSLMGQGINEQFF.

This clone was seen just once. The chain employs TRBV5-1 and TRBJ2-1; TRBD1 is a possible D gene (5 bases). From germline, CDR1 is SGHRS and CDR2 YFSETQ. This CDR3 is built from 14 residues. V lost 0 bases, J lost 5 bases, and 9 bases lay in between. The CDR3 sequence: CASSLGTSDNEQFF. DNA for the CDR3: TGCGCCAGCAGCTTGGGGACATCCGACAATGAGCAGTTCTTC. The whole variable domain, remainder taken from reference TRBV5-1 and TRBJ2-1, is KAGVTQTPRYLIKTRGQQVTLSCSPISGHRSVSWYQQTPGQGLQFLFEYFSETQRNKGNFPGRFSGRQFSNSRSEMNVSTLELGDSALYLCASSLGTSDNEQFFGPGTRLTVL.

This sequence joins TRBV5-5 and TRBJ1-6; 9 positions agree with TRBD1. Germline loops: CDR1 SGHKS, CDR2 YYEKEE (reference sequence). The CDR3 totals 14 residues. V gave up 6 bases and J gave up 6 bases; unmatched junction bases: 4. The CDR3 protein is CASTAGQGNSPLHF. CDR3 bases: TGTGCCAGCACCGCGGGACAGGGTAATTCACCCCTCCACTTT.

The rearrangement links TRBV5-6 to TRBJ1-1, with TRBD1 as a possible D gene (5 bases). In germline, CDR1 is SGHDT, CDR2 YYEEEE. Deletions cut 2 bases from V and 1 base from J, with 9 bases between. The CDR3 contains 14 residues. The CDR3 sequence is CASSLRTPNTEAFF. CDR3 DNA: TGTGCCAGCAGCTTACGGACACCGAACACTGAAGCTTTCTTT.

This chain links TRBV19 with TRBJ2-6, with D perhaps TRBD2 (5 bases). V lost 7 bases to trimming and J lost 1 base, with 17 bases between them. The CDR3 totals 17 residues. Germline V gene lookup returns CDR1 LNHDA and CDR2 SQIVND (reference sequence). CDR3 sequence reads: CASTLDFSPSGANVLTF. In DNA form, the CDR3 reads TGTGCCAGTACCCTGGACTTCAGCCCGTCTGGGGCCAACGTCCTGACTTTC. Using reference TRBV19 and TRBJ2-6 for the parts outside the CDR3, the full variable domain is DGGITQSPKYLFRKEGQNVTLSCEQNLNHDAMYWYRQDPGQGLRLIYYSQIVNDFQKGDIAEGYSVSREKKESFPLTVTSAQKNPTAFYLCASTLDFSPSGANVLTFGAGSRLTVL.

The chain joins TRBV5-6 to TRBJ2-1; D is ambiguous. CDR1 SGHDT and CDR2 YYEEEE come from the germline V gene. This CDR3 contains 13 residues. Trimming pared 2 bases from V and 3 bases from J, leaving 6 bases between. Here the CDR3 reads CASSFTRYNEQFF. The CDR3 nucleotides are TGTGCCAGCAGCTTTACTCGCTACAATGAGCAGTTCTTC.

The genes are TRBV7-2 and TRBJ2-1; 9 bases align to TRBD2. CDR3 length: 15 residues. Germline loops: CDR1 SGHTA, CDR2 FQGNSA. V gave up 8 bases and J gave up 3 bases; unmatched junction bases: 8. In DNA, the CDR3 is TGTGCCAGCGGAGCGGGGGGAAATCACTACAATGAGCAGTTCTTC. Residues: CASGAGGNHYNEQFF. Together with reference TRBV7-2 and TRBJ2-1, the CDR3 gives the full variable domain: GAGVSQSPSNKVTEKGKDVELRCDPISGHTALYWYRQSLGQGLEFLIYFQGNSAPDKSGLPSDRFSAERTGGSVSTLTIQRTQQEDSAVYLCASGAGGNHYNEQFFGPGTRLTVL.

The chain is built from TRBV28 and TRBJ2-7; 11 nucleotides align to TRBD1. The CDR3 loop spans 15 amino acids. Germline CDR1 is MDHEN and CDR2 is SYDVKM. J lost 3 bases, V lost 6 bases, and 7 bases had no gene match. The CDR3 DNA reads TGTGCCAGCAGCTTGACCGGGACAGGGGGCTACGAGCAGTACGTC. It translates to CASSLTGTGGYEQYV.

The rearrangement joins TRBV6-6 to TRBJ1-2; 10 positions match TRBD1. The CDR3 is 15 amino acids. V was pared by 4 bases and J by 5 bases, with 7 bases of the junction left unmatched. Germline V gene data show CDR1 as MNHNY and CDR2 as SVGAGI (reference sequence). This CDR3 reads CASSSRQGARYGYTF. CDR3 sequence (DNA): TGTGCCAGCAGTTCCCGACAGGGGGCTAGGTATGGCTACACCTTC.

This chain connects TRBV20-1 to TRBJ2-1, with D possibly TRBD1 on 5 matching bases. The V gene's germline CDR1 is DFQATT and CDR2 SNEGSKA (reference sequence). This CDR3 is built from 11 residues. Trimming removed 6 bases from V and 5 bases from J, with 8 bases in between. CDR3 nucleotide sequence: TGCAGTGCGCCCAGGGACAATGAGCAGTTCTTC. It specifies CSAPRDNEQFF.

The J gene is TRBJ1-2, the V gene TRBV18, with 8 bases matching TRBD1. The CDR3 has 15 amino acids. CDR1 is KGHSH and CDR2 is LQKENI in the germline V gene. Trimming cost V 4 bases and J 7 bases; bases outside gene matches: 11. CDR3 loop: CASSLRTGQEGGYTF. DNA of the CDR3: TGTGCCAGCTCACTCAGGACAGGGCAGGAGGGTGGCTACACCTTC.

The chain carries TRBV5-1 and TRBJ1-2; D is unclear. Trimming pared 0 bases from V and 4 bases from J, leaving 13 bases between. This CDR3 is 15 amino acids long. The germline gives CDR1 SGHRS, CDR2 YFSETQ. The CDR3 bases are TGCGCCAGCAGCTTGGATAGAACGGGGAGCTATGGCTACACCTTC. Translation: CASSLDRTGSYGYTF.

CDR3 sequence (DNA): TGTGCCAGCAGACCTTTACAGGGGGCAAATCAGCCCCAGCATTTT. It encodes CASRPLQGANQPQHF. The chain uses TRBV28 and TRBJ1-5; 9 bases are shared with TRBD1. Per the germline V gene, CDR1 is MDHEN and CDR2 is SYDVKM. The CDR3 loop spans 15 amino acids. V was pared by 6 bases and J by 4 bases, with 7 bases of the junction left unmatched.

The chain links TRBV6-7 to TRBJ2-7; possible D gene TRBD2, 6 bases. TRBV6-7 is placed among ORFs of uncertain function. Trimming cost V 9 bases and J 7 bases, with 22 bases left between them. CDR3 size: 14 residues. The CDR3 DNA is TGTGCCAGAGTTCCGAATGGAGGGCTAAGGGAGCAGTACGTC. Amino acids: CARVPNGGLREQYV.

The chain is built from TRBV3-1 (or the pseudogene TRBV3-2) and TRBJ1-5, with 9 bases identical to TRBD1. CDR3 length equals 19 residues. Germline V gives CDR1 LGHDT, CDR2 YNNKEL (reference sequence). V shed 4 bases, J shed 0 bases, and the junction held 13 bases outside the gene matches. For the CDR3, the DNA is TGTGCCAGCAGCCTGGGTACAGGGGGCCCGCCTTATAGCAATCAGCCCCAGCATTTT. Translation: CASSLGTGGPPYSNQPQHF.

This chain uses TRBV6-5 with TRBJ1-2; the match to TRBD1 covers 7 bases. The CDR3 covers 14 residues. Germline V gives CDR1 MNHEY, CDR2 SVGAGI. J lost 8 bases, V lost 6 bases, and 12 bases had no gene match. The CDR3 nucleotides are TGTGCCAGCAGCTCCGGAGGGGGCGTAAGGGGCTACACCTTC. Its translation is CASSSGGGVRGYTF.

The V gene is TRBV27, the J gene TRBJ2-1; 10 nucleotides match TRBD2. Germline V gene sequence: CDR1 MNHEY, CDR2 SMNVEV (reference sequence). Losses at the gene ends were 5 bases for V and 9 bases for J; bases not matched to a gene: 10. This CDR3 has 15 amino acids. In nucleotides, the CDR3 is TGTGCCAGCAGTCAATCTAGCGGGGGAACTTCTGAGCAGTTCTTC. Translating it yields CASSQSSGGTSEQFF.

The rearrangement links TRBV5-1 to TRBJ1-6; tentatively, D is TRBD1 (6 bases). There are 17 residues in the CDR3. The germline V gene has CDR1 SGHRS and CDR2 YFSETQ. V shed 4 bases and J shed 6 bases, with 20 bases lying between them. In nucleotides, the CDR3 is TGCGCCAGCAGCCTTCGAGGGAGGGGGGAGGTTAATTCACCCCTCCACTTT. This codes for CASSLRGRGEVNSPLHF.

The chain has TRBV19 and TRBJ2-6, with 7 bases fitting TRBD1. Germline values: CDR1 LNHDA, CDR2 SQIVND (reference sequence). CDR3 length equals 19 residues. After removal of 3 bases from V and 0 bases from J, the junction contained 11 bases not matched to a gene. This chain's CDR3 is CASSIDRVWIDSGANVLTF. The DNA of the CDR3 is TGTGCCAGTAGTATCGACAGGGTGTGGATCGACTCTGGGGCCAACGTCCTGACTTTC. Combining the CDR3 with reference TRBV19 and TRBJ2-6 gives the whole variable domain DGGITQSPKYLFRKEGQNVTLSCEQNLNHDAMYWYRQDPGQGLRLIYYSQIVNDFQKGDIAEGYSVSREKKESFPLTVTSAQKNPTAFYLCASSIDRVWIDSGANVLTFGAGSRLTVL.

The rearrangement joins TRBV10-2 to TRBJ2-3; a possible D gene is TRBD1 (5 bases). The CDR3 consists of 15 residues. V dropped 8 bases and J dropped 2 bases, with 17 bases sitting between them. Looked up from germline, CDR1 is WSHSY and CDR2 is SAAADI. The CDR3 loop reads CASGAVLTYTDTQYF. In nucleotides, the CDR3 is TGCGCCAGCGGGGCGGTCCTGACTTACACAGATACGCAGTATTTT.

V is TRBV12-3 or TRBV12-4 and J is TRBJ1-2; a weak D match, TRBD1 (5 bases). The CDR3 extends over 11 amino acids. With 5 bases removed from V and 12 bases from J, the gap between germline ends came to 13 bases. CDR3 nucleotide sequence: TGTGCCAGCAGTACCGCCGGGACTGACACCTTC. Its translation is CASSTAGTDTF.

V usage is TRBV7-2 and J usage is TRBJ1-3; D not certain. This CDR3 contains 14 residues. With 1 base removed from V and 5 bases from J, the gap between germline ends came to 9 bases. Germline V gene data show CDR1 as SGHTA and CDR2 as FQGNSA. DNA of the CDR3: TGTGCCAGCAGCTTAGGGCCATTTAGAAACACCATATATTTT. Protein sequence: CASSLGPFRNTIYF.

This chain links TRBV3-1 (or the pseudogene TRBV3-2) with TRBJ1-1; 9 bases map to TRBD1. V lost 4 bases and J lost 9; bases outside the gene matches: 9. This CDR3 is built from 14 residues. Germline V gene lookup returns CDR1 LGHDT and CDR2 YNNKEL (reference sequence). CDR3 sequence reads: CASSLRTGVAKAFF. Here the CDR3 DNA reads TGTGCCAGCAGCCTTAGGACAGGGGTCGCCAAAGCTTTCTTT.